Listed below are T cell receptor beta chains from one sample, sequenced in a study of low-dose radiotherapy and immunotherapy resistance in tumors. TCRdb re-analysed the reads in MiXCR, keeping a single row per CDR3 protein. The repertoire holds approximately 90,000 distinct CDR3 sequences, with more than 7.5% as singletons. Specimen: PBMCs, collected before treatment. The receptors derive from a male donor with prostate cancer. Both conserved end residues are part of each CDR3. D genes are given only for firm matches. Clone size appears in some rows only: once, few, many, or a class for an expanded clone.

.,TRBV6-1,TRBJ1-2,many,TGTGCCAGCACCATCATGACAGACGGCTACACCTTC,CASTIMTDGYTF
.,TRBV14,TRBJ2-1,many,TGTGCCAGCAGCCAAGATCTGGCAGGGCGGGAGCAGTTCTTC,CASSQDLAGREQFF
.,TRBV3-1,TRBJ2-7,many,TGTGCCAGCAGCCAAGCGGCGAACGAGCAGTACTTC,CASSQAANEQYF
.,TRBV19,TRBJ2-7,many,TGTGCCAGTGGATCTCTATACGAGCAGTACTTC,CASGSLYEQYF
.,TRBV6-5,TRBJ2-7,many,TGTGCCAGCAGTTACTCGGCAGGGCCCAGCGATTCCTACGAGCAGTACTTC,CASSYSAGPSDSYEQYF
.,TRBV5-1,TRBJ1-3,many,TGCGCCAGCAGCTTGGCGAATGCCCCTGGAAACACCATATATTTT,CASSLANAPGNTIYF
.,TRBV5-4,TRBJ2-1,many,TGTGCCAGCACCCCCCAAGGAGGGTCCTACAATGAGCAGTTCTTC,CASTPQGGSYNEQFF
TRBD2,TRBV7-3,TRBJ2-7,many,TGTGCCAGCAGCCCTAGCGGGGCCGCCTACGAGCAGTACTTC,CASSPSGAAYEQYF
.,TRBV29-1,TRBJ2-3,many,TGCAGCGTTGCGGGGGCTGCTAGCACAGATACGCAGTATTTT,CSVAGAASTDTQYF
TRBD2,TRBV29-1,TRBJ2-7,many,TGCAGCGCCGGACTAGCGGGAGGGGAGCAGTACTTC,CSAGLAGGEQYF
.,TRBV12-3/TRBV12-4,TRBJ1-2,many,TGTGCCAGCAGTTTACAGGGAAACTATGGCTACACCTTC,CASSLQGNYGYTF
.,TRBV27,TRBJ2-7,many,TGTGCCAGCGTTGATAGGGTTTCGGGCGAGCAGTACTTC,CASVDRVSGEQYF
.,TRBV7-2,TRBJ1-5,many,TGTGCCAGCAGCTTACTGGGGGCCGATCAGCCCCAGCATTTT,CASSLLGADQPQHF
TRBD1,TRBV28,TRBJ1-5,many,TGTGCCAGCAGGGGACAGGGGGCGTCGCAGCCCCAGCATTTT,CASRGQGASQPQHF
TRBD1,TRBV20-1,TRBJ2-5,many,TGCAGTGCTAAACGGGGACAGGGGGGAGAGACCCAGTACTTC,CSAKRGQGGETQYF
.,TRBV3-1,TRBJ1-3,many,TGTGCCAGCAGCCAGGACAGTGCTGGAAACACCATATATTTT,CASSQDSAGNTIYF
.,TRBV18,TRBJ1-1,many,TGTGCCAGCTCACCACCGGGGCGGGAGATGAACACTGAAGCTTTCTTT,CASSPPGREMNTEAFF
.,TRBV28,TRBJ2-3,.,TGTGCCAGCAGACTACCGGCGTTCACAGATACGCAGTATTTT,CASRLPAFTDTQYF
.,TRBV2,TRBJ1-5,many,TGTGCCAGCAGGGGGGGGCAGTTCGCCAATCAGCCCCAGCATTTT,CASRGGQFANQPQHF
TRBD2,TRBV30,TRBJ2-5,many,TGTGCCTGGAGGGGAGCGGGAGGAGGGGAGACCCAGTACTTC,CAWRGAGGGETQYF
TRBD2,TRBV6-5,TRBJ2-1,many,TGTGCCAGCAGACCCGGGACTAGCCCCGTTGAGCAGTTCTTC,CASRPGTSPVEQFF
.,TRBV28,TRBJ2-7,many,TGTGCCAGCAGTTTGGGCTCTTCATTTCCGTACTTC,CASSLGSSFPYF
TRBD1,TRBV18,TRBJ2-7,many,TGTGCCAGCTCACCACAAGATGTCGGGACAGGGGTCAACGAGCAGTACTTC,CASSPQDVGTGVNEQYF
.,TRBV5-1,TRBJ1-1,many,TGCGCCAGCAGCTTGGGACACAGCCAAAACACTGAAGCTTTCTTT,CASSLGHSQNTEAFF
.,TRBV4-1,TRBJ2-4,many,TGCGCCAGCAGCCCAGGGGGGATTGAGGTCAAAAACATTCAGTACTTC,CASSPGGIEVKNIQYF
.,TRBV19,TRBJ2-7,many,TGTGCCAGTAGTATAGATCCGTACGGGAGTGTCAACGAGCAGTACTTC,CASSIDPYGSVNEQYF
.,TRBV28,TRBJ2-1,many,TGTGCCAGCAGTTTCCCTGGATCGTACAATGAGCAGTTCTTC,CASSFPGSYNEQFF
TRBD2,TRBV29-1,TRBJ2-7,many,TGCAGCGTTCTGACTAGCGATACCTACGAGCAGTACTTC,CSVLTSDTYEQYF
.,TRBV5-4,TRBJ2-3,.,TGTGCCAGCAGCTACTCCTCGGAGGCAGATACGCAGTATTTT,CASSYSSEADTQYF
.,TRBV27,TRBJ1-5,many,TGTGCCAGCAGTGTGTGGGGCGAAAATCCCCCGGCTCAGCCCCAGCATTTT,CASSVWGENPPAQPQHF
.,TRBV5-1,TRBJ2-1,many,TGCGCCAGCAGCTTGGGACTAAACTACAATGAGCAGTTCTTC,CASSLGLNYNEQFF
.,TRBV6-6,TRBJ1-5,.,TGTGCCAGCAGTCGGGAGGGGGTGCTCAATCAGCCCCAGCATTTT,CASSREGVLNQPQHF
.,TRBV7-9,TRBJ2-5,many,TGTGCCAGCAGAACAGGGTTAGAGACCCAGTACTTC,CASRTGLETQYF
.,TRBV14,TRBJ2-7,many,TGTGCCAGCAGCCAAGGCCTTCTATTCTACGAGCAGTACTTC,CASSQGLLFYEQYF
.,TRBV7-2,TRBJ2-7,many,TGTGCCAGCAGCTTAGGGGCCAGAGCCTACGAGCAGTACTTC,CASSLGARAYEQYF
.,TRBV3-1,TRBJ2-3,many,TGTGCCAGCAGCCAGGTGTTCTCGGCGGGAAGCACAGATACGCAGTATTTT,CASSQVFSAGSTDTQYF
.,TRBV6-4,TRBJ2-2,many,TGTGCCAGCAGTGACTCGAGGCGGGGATATACCGGGGAGCTGTTTTTT,CASSDSRRGYTGELFF
TRBD2,TRBV7-2,TRBJ2-1,many,TGTGCCAGCAGCTTAGAGGTGGGAGGACTAGCGGGTTCTTTTTACAATGAGCAGTTCTTC,CASSLEVGGLAGSFYNEQFF
.,TRBV27,TRBJ1-1,.,TGTGCCAGCAGTTCGCCTTTTCGCGGCACTGAAGCTTTCTTT,CASSSPFRGTEAFF
TRBD1,TRBV7-2,TRBJ2-1,many,TGTGCCAGCAGCGACGACAGGGGCGGGTACAATGAGCAGTTCTTC,CASSDDRGGYNEQFF
.,TRBV24-1,TRBJ1-1,few,TGTGCCACCAGTGATGGGCAGGCCTCAAGGACTGAAGCTTTCTTT,CATSDGQASRTEAFF
.,TRBV19,TRBJ1-1,many,TGTGCCAGTAGTATAGGACAGCTCAAGGGCACTGAAGCTTTCTTT,CASSIGQLKGTEAFF
.,TRBV7-3,TRBJ2-3,.,TGTGCCAGCAGCTTAACGAGCGTCCCGCCCGCATGGAGAGCTAGCACAGATACGCAGTATTTT,CASSLTSVPPAWRASTDTQYF